This T cell receptor (beta chain) appears in the sequencing data of a study of cytomegalovirus exposure and HLA in healthy donors. Overall study findings and caveats: Researchers had no immune exposure information except CMV serostatus available.

As concerns this clone: What it binds is not known.

PCR primers comprised 60 Vbeta and 13 Jbeta primers. Sequenced by immunoSEQ multiplex PCR; TCRdb stores in-frame clones only, minus some. The sample lists 200,000 to 250,000 clones; just over 75% were seen once. V lost 2 bases, J lost 4 bases, and 6 bases lay in between. This CDR3 has 13 residues. CDR1 is SGHRS and CDR2 is YFSETQ in the germline V gene. This TCR came from a woman aged 60 to 75 in good health and CMV-seropositive. The rearrangement uses TRBV5-1 and TRBJ1-4; D is possibly TRBD1 (5 bases). Input material: PBMCs. CDR3 in amino acids: CASSLQVNEKLFF. Written as DNA, the CDR3 is TGCGCCAGCAGCTTACAGGTTAATGAAAAACTGTTTTTT.